A selection of T cell receptor beta chains follows, all from one sample in a study of T cells after yellow fever vaccination. One entry per CDR3 protein, called by TCRdb with MiXCR from the 5' RACE reads. The sample includes 230,000 or so distinct CDR3 sequences, over 6.5% of them seen just once. This specimen was CD4+ T cells sorted from PBMCs, taken on the day of the yellow fever booster vaccination. The receptors come from a man aged 25-45 years who received the YFV17D yellow fever vaccine. CDR3s leave out the opening cysteine and the closing phenylalanine or tryptophan. The order of the fields is J gene, V gene, CDR3 protein.

j_call: TRBJ2-3; v_call: TRBV5-1; cdr3_aa: ASSLGDSLIADTQY
j_call: TRBJ2-1; v_call: TRBV6-2/TRBV6-3; cdr3_aa: ASSSRRQTQF
j_call: TRBJ2-1; v_call: TRBV10-2; cdr3_aa: ASSEYSAGGKGNEQF
j_call: TRBJ2-1; v_call: TRBV10-3; cdr3_aa: AISRGQGTYNEQF
j_call: TRBJ2-3; v_call: TRBV11-3; cdr3_aa: ASSLSRSDTQY
j_call: TRBJ2-5; v_call: TRBV6-5; cdr3_aa: ASSYRIGETQY
j_call: TRBJ2-2; v_call: TRBV5-1; cdr3_aa: ASSLEGTSNTGELF
j_call: TRBJ2-5; v_call: TRBV5-1; cdr3_aa: ASSTTGLLETQY
j_call: TRBJ2-2; v_call: TRBV12-3/TRBV12-4; cdr3_aa: ASSTLLGQDTGELF
j_call: TRBJ1-1; v_call: TRBV29-1; cdr3_aa: SVDWGRRTEAF
j_call: TRBJ2-7; v_call: TRBV29-1; cdr3_aa: SVGQGVEQY
j_call: TRBJ2-7; v_call: TRBV5-1; cdr3_aa: ASSWGQGAGEQY
j_call: TRBJ1-5; v_call: TRBV20-1; cdr3_aa: SAMGGQGIGNQPQH
j_call: TRBJ2-5; v_call: TRBV28; cdr3_aa: ASSFGWARTQY
j_call: TRBJ2-5; v_call: TRBV5-1; cdr3_aa: ASSLWQGQETQY
j_call: TRBJ2-3; v_call: TRBV20-1; cdr3_aa: SARVPGGGDTQY
j_call: TRBJ2-3; v_call: TRBV7-7; cdr3_aa: ASSLGTGSSTDTQY
j_call: TRBJ2-1; v_call: TRBV18; cdr3_aa: ASSPLGVSNEQF
j_call: TRBJ1-5; v_call: TRBV5-5; cdr3_aa: ASSLDTVQPQH
j_call: TRBJ2-1; v_call: TRBV5-5; cdr3_aa: ASSSRLAGRNNEQF
j_call: TRBJ2-5; v_call: TRBV7-2; cdr3_aa: ASSLGWSWGETQY
j_call: TRBJ2-7; v_call: TRBV30; cdr3_aa: AWMNRQGRGEQY
j_call: TRBJ2-6; v_call: TRBV29-1; cdr3_aa: SILLGGGGISGANVLT
j_call: TRBJ2-5; v_call: TRBV6-2/TRBV6-3; cdr3_aa: ASSWFLGGRETQY
j_call: TRBJ2-3; v_call: TRBV20-1; cdr3_aa: SAEDQTDTQY
j_call: TRBJ2-7; v_call: TRBV5-4; cdr3_aa: ASSNKLAGSGEQY
j_call: TRBJ2-7; v_call: TRBV5-1; cdr3_aa: ASSLEPGRYEQY
j_call: TRBJ2-3; v_call: TRBV6-1; cdr3_aa: ASSNSGRTDTQY
j_call: TRBJ2-5; v_call: TRBV7-8; cdr3_aa: ASSPVGTSGETQY
j_call: TRBJ1-2; v_call: TRBV30; cdr3_aa: ADRGNYGYT
j_call: TRBJ2-4; v_call: TRBV4-3; cdr3_aa: ASSHSRGLAKNIQY
j_call: TRBJ2-5; v_call: TRBV20-1; cdr3_aa: SARNTGRETQY
j_call: TRBJ2-7; v_call: TRBV21-1; cdr3_aa: ASRSGSSSYEQY
j_call: TRBJ2-7; v_call: TRBV20-1; cdr3_aa: SAGRIGLAGGPSLSHEQY
j_call: TRBJ2-1; v_call: TRBV6-1; cdr3_aa: ASSLRSGYNEQF
j_call: TRBJ1-5; v_call: TRBV7-9; cdr3_aa: ASSWGREPQH
j_call: TRBJ2-2; v_call: TRBV12-3/TRBV12-4; cdr3_aa: ASRSQGMNTGELF
j_call: TRBJ2-3; v_call: TRBV20-1; cdr3_aa: SAPLPRPVTDTQY
j_call: TRBJ2-3; v_call: TRBV28; cdr3_aa: ASRPQLAGIRTDTQY
j_call: TRBJ2-5; v_call: TRBV4-3; cdr3_aa: ASSQGGGGETQY
j_call: TRBJ1-3; v_call: TRBV3-1; cdr3_aa: ASSQGGAVTGNTIY
j_call: TRBJ2-7; v_call: TRBV20-1; cdr3_aa: SAQSSSIPGEQY
j_call: TRBJ2-3; v_call: TRBV4-3; cdr3_aa: ASSLQPTSGRTSTDTQY
j_call: TRBJ2-5; v_call: TRBV27; cdr3_aa: ASSLLGLGTQY
j_call: TRBJ2-3; v_call: TRBV20-1; cdr3_aa: SARVRGSYTDTQY
j_call: TRBJ2-1; v_call: TRBV20-1; cdr3_aa: SAPDSYRPNNEQF
j_call: TRBJ2-2; v_call: TRBV4-3; cdr3_aa: ASSQDGLGGELF
j_call: TRBJ1-4; v_call: TRBV15; cdr3_aa: ATSRDFHEKLF
j_call: TRBJ2-7; v_call: TRBV6-5; cdr3_aa: ASSYGLTGEQY
j_call: TRBJ1-1; v_call: TRBV5-4; cdr3_aa: ASSFLGQNTEAF
j_call: TRBJ2-7; v_call: TRBV18; cdr3_aa: ASSRDRGAEQY
j_call: TRBJ2-7; v_call: TRBV7-2; cdr3_aa: ASSLAWGRGDEQY
j_call: TRBJ2-5; v_call: TRBV28; cdr3_aa: ATMHAGAIKTQY
j_call: TRBJ2-1; v_call: TRBV12-3/TRBV12-4; cdr3_aa: ASSVQTGLNEQF
j_call: TRBJ2-6; v_call: TRBV7-6; cdr3_aa: ASSPRGSSGANVLT
j_call: TRBJ2-3; v_call: TRBV10-3; cdr3_aa: AIRHTSADTQY
j_call: TRBJ2-3; v_call: TRBV24-1; cdr3_aa: ATSDRRASEGDTQY
j_call: TRBJ2-7; v_call: TRBV19; cdr3_aa: ASSTLSAQVAGGGYEQY
j_call: TRBJ2-3; v_call: TRBV7-3; cdr3_aa: ASSQGSGDTQY